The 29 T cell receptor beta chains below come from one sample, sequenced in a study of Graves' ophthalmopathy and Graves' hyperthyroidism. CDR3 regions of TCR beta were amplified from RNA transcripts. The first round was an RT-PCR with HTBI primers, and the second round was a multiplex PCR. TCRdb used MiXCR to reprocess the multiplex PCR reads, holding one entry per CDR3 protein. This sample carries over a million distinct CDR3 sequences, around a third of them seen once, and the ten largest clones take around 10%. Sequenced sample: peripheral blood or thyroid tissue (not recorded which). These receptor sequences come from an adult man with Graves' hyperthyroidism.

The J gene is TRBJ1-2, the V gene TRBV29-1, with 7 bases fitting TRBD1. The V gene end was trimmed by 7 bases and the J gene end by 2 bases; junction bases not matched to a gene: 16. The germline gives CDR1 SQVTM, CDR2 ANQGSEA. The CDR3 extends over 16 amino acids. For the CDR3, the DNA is TGCAGCGCACAGGGGTGGGAAAAACAGGGAAACTATGGCTACACCTTC. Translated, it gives CSAQGWEKQGNYGYTF.

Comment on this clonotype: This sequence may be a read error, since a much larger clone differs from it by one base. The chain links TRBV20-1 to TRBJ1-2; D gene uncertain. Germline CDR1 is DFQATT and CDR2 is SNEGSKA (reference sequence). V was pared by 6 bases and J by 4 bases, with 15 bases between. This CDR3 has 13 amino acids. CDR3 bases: TGCAGTGCCCCACTACGGACGGCCTATGGCTACACCTTC. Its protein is CSAPLRTAYGYTF.

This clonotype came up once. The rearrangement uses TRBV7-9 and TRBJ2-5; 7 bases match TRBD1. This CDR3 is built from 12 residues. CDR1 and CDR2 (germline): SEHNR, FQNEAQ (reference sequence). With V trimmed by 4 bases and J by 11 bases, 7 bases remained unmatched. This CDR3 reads CASSSAGGSQYF. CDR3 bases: TGTGCCAGCAGCTCGGCAGGGGGATCTCAGTACTTC. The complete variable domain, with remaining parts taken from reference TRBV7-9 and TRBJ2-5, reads DTGVSQNPRHKITKRGQNVTFRCDPISEHNRLYWYRQTLGQGPEFLTYFQNEAQLEKSRLLSDRFSAERPKGSFSTLEIQRTEQGDSAMYLCASSSAGGSQYFGPGTRLLVL.

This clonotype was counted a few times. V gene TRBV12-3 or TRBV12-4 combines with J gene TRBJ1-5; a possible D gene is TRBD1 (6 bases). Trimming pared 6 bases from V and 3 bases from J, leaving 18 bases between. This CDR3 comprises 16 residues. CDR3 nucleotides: TGTGCCAGCAGCCTAGGGGGGGAGTGGGACAATCAGCCCCAGCATTTT. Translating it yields CASSLGGEWDNQPQHF.

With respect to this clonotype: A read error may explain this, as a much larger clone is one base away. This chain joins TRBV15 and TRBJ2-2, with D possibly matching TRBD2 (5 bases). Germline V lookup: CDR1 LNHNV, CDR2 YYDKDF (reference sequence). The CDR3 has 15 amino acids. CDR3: CATSRSRLNTGEPFF. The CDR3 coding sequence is TGTGCCACCAGCAGATCACGACTAAACACCGGGGAGCCGTTTTTT.

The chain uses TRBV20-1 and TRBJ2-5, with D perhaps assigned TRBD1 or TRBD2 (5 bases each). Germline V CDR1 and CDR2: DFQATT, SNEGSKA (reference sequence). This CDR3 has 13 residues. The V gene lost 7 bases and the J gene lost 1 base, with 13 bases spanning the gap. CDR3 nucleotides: TGCAGTGGGCAGGGAGTCTCCCAAGAGACCCAGTACTTC. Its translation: CSGQGVSQETQYF.

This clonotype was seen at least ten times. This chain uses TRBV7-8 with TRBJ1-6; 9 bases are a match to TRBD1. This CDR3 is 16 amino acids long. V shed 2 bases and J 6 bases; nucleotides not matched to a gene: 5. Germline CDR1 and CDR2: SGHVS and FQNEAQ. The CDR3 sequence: CASSLTGQGVNSPLHF. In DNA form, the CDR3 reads TGTGCCAGCAGCTTAACGGGACAGGGAGTTAATTCACCCCTCCACTTT.

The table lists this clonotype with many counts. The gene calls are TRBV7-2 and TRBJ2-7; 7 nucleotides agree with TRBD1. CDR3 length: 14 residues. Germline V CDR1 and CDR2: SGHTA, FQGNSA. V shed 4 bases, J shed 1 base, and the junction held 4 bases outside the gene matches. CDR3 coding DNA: TGTGCCAGCAGCTCTGGACAGGCTTCCTACGAGCAGTACTTC. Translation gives CASSSGQASYEQYF.

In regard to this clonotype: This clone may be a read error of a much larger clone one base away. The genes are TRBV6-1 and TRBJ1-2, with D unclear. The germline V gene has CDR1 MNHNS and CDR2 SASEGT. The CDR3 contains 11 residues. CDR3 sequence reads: CASYKDYGYIF. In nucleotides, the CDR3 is TGTGCCAGTTACAAGGACTATGGCTACATCTTC.

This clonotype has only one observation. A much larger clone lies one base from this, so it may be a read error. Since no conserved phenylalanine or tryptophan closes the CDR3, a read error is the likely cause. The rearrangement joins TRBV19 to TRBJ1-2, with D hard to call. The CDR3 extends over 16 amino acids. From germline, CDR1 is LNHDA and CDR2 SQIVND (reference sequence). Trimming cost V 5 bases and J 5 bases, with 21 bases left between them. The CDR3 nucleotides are TGTGCCAGTAGTGCCCCCAAGGAGGACGCCCTATATGGCTACACCTCC. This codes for CASSAPKEDALYGYTS.

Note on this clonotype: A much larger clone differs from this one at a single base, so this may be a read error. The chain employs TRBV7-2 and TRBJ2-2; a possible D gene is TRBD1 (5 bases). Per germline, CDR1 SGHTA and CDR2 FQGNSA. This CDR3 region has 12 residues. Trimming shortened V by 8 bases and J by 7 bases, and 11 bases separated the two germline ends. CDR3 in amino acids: CASSRQNGELFF. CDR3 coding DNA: TGTGCCAGCTCCAGACAGAACGGGGAGCTGTTTTTT. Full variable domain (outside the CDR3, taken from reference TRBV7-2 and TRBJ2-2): GAGVSQSPSNKVTEKGKDVELRCDPISGHTALYWYRQSLGQGLEFLIYFQGNSAPDKSGLPSDRFSAERTGGSVSTLTIQRTQQEDSAVYLCASSRQNGELFFGEGSRLTVL.

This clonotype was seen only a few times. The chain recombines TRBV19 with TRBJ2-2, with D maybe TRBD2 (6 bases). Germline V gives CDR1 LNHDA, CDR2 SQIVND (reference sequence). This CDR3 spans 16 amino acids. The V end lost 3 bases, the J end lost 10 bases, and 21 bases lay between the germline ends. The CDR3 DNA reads TGTGCCAGTAGTATTTGGGGGGATTCGGAATATGAGGAGCTGTTTTTT. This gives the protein CASSIWGDSEYEELFF.

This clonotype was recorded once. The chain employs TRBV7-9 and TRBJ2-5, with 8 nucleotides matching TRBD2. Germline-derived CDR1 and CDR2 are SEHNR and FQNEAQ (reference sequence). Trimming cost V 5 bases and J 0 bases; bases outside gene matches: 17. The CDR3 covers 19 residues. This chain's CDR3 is CASSPGPLRSGRNQETQYF. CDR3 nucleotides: TGTGCCAGCAGCCCGGGCCCCTTAAGGAGCGGGAGAAACCAAGAGACCCAGTACTTC.

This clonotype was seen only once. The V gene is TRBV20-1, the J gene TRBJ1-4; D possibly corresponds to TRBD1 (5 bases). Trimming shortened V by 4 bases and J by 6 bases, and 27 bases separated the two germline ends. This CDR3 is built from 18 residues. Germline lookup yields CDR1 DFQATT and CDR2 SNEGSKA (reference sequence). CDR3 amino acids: CSAKDQSWGRRKDEKLFF. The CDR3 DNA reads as TGCAGTGCTAAAGATCAGAGTTGGGGCAGGAGGAAGGATGAAAAACTGTTTTTT.

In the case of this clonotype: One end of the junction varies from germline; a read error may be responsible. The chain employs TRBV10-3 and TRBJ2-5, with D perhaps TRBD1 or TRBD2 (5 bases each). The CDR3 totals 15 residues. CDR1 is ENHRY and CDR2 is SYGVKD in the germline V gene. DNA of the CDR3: TGTGCCAGCAGTTATTCCTGGGACGACGAAGAGACCCAGTACTTC. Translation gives CASSYSWDDEETQYF.

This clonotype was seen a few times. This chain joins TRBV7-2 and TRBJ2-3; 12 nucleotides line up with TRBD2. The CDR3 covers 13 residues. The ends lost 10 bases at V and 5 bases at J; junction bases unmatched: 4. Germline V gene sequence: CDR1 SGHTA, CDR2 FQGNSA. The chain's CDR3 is CATTSGRLDTQYF. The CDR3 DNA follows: TGTGCCACCACTAGCGGGAGGTTAGATACGCAGTATTTT.

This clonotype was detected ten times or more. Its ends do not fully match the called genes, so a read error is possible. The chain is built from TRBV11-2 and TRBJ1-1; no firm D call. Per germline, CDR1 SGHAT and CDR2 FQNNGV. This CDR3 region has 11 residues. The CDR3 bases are TGTGTCAGCAGCCCAAGAACTGAAGCTTTCTTT. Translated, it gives CVSSPRTEAFF.

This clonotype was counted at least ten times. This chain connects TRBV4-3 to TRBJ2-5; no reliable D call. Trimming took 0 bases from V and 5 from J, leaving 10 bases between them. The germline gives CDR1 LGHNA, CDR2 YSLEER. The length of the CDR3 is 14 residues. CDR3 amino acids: CASSQELSGETQYF. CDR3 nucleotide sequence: TGCGCCAGCAGCCAAGAGCTGAGTGGGGAGACCCAGTACTTC.

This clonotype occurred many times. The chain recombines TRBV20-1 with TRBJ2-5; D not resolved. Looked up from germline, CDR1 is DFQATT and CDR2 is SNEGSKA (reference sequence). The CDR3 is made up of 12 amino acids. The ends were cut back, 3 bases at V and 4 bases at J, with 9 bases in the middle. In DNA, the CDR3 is TGCAGTGCTAGTCCGAAGGTAGAGACCCAGTACTTC. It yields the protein CSASPKVETQYF.

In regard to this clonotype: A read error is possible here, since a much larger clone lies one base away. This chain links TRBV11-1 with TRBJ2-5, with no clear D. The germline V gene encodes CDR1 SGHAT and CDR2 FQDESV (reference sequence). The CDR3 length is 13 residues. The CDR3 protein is CVSSLEELQTQYF. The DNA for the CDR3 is TGTGTCAGCAGCTTAGAGGAACTTCAGACCCAGTACTTC.

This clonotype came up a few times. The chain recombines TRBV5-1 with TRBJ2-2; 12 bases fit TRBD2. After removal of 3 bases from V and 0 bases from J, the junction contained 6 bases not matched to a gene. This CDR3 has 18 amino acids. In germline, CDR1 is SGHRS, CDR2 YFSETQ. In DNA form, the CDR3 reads TGCGCCAGCAGCTCAGGACTAGCGGGGTACTCGAACACCGGGGAGCTGTTTTTT. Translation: CASSSGLAGYSNTGELFF.

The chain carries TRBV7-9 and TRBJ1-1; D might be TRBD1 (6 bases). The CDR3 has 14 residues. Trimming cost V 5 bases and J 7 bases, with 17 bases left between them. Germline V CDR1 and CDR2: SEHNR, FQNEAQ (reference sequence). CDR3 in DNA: TGTGCCAGCAGCCGGGACAAGGTACTTTTTGAAGCTTTCTTT. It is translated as CASSRDKVLFEAFF.

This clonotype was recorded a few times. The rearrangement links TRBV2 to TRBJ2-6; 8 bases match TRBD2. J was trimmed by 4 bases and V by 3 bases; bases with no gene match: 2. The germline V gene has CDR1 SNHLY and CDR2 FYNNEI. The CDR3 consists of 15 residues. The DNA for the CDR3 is TGTGCCAGCAGTGATCGGGGGGGCGGGGCCAACGTCCTGACTTTC. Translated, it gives CASSDRGGGANVLTF.

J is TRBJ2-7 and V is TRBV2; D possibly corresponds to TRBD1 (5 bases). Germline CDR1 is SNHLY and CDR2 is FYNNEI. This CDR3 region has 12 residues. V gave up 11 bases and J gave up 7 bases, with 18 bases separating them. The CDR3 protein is CAEEGDLGEQYF. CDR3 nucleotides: TGTGCCGAAGAAGGGGATCTGGGTGAGCAGTACTTC.

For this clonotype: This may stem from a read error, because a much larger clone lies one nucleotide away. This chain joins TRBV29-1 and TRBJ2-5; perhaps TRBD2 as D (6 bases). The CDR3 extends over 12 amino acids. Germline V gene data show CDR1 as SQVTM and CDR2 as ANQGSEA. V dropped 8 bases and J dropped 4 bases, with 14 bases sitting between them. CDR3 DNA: TGCAGCACGAGACTAGTCGTAGAGACCCAGTACTTC. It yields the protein CSTRLVVETQYF.

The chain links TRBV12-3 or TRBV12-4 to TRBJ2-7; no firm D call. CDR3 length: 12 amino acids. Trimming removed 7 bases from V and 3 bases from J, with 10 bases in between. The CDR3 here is CASTSSGYEQYF. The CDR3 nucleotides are TGTGCCAGCACCAGCTCTGGCTACGAGCAGTACTTC.

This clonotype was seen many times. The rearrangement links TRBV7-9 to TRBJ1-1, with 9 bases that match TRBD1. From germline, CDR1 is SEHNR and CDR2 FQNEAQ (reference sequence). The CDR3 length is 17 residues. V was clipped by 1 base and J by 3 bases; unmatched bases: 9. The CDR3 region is CASSLDLTGGFHTEAFF. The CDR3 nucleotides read TGTGCCAGCAGCTTAGACCTGACAGGGGGGTTCCACACTGAAGCTTTCTTT.

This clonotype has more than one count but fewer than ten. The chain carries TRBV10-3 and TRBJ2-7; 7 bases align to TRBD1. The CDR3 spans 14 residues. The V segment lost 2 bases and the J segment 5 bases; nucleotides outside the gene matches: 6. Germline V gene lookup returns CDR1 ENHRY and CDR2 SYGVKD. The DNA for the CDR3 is TGTGCCATCAGTGAGAGACAGGGAAAGAACGAGCAGTACTTC. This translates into CAISERQGKNEQYF.

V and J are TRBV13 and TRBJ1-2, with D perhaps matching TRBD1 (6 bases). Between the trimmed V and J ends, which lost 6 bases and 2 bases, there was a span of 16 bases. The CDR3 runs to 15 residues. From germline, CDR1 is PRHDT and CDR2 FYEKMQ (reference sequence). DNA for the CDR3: TGTGCCAGCAGTCCACAGACAGGTGCCAACTATGGCTACACCTTC. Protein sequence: CASSPQTGANYGYTF.